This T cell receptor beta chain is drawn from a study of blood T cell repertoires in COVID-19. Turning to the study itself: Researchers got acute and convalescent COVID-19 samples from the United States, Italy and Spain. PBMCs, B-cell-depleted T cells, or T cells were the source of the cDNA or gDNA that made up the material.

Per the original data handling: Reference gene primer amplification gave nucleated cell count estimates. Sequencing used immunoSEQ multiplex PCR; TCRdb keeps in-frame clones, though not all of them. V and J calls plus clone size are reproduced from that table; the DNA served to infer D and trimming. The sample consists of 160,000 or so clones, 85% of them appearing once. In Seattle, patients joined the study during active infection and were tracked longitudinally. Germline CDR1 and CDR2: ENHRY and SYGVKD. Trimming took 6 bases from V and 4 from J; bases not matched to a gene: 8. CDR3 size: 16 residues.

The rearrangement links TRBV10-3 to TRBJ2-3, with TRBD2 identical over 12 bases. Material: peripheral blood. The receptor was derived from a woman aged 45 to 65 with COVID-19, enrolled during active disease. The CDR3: CAISERLAGEADTQYF. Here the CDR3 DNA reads TGTGCCATCAGCGAGAGACTAGCGGGGGAGGCAGATACGCAGTATTTT.